A selection of T cell receptor beta chains follows, all from one sample in a study of T cell responses to AZD1222 COVID-19 vaccine. The data were produced by immunoSEQ multiplex PCR, yet TCRdb's version contains in-frame clones alone and is incomplete. The sample includes roughly 170,000 clones, around 87% of them seen just once. The specimen comprised peripheral blood, sampled on day 0 of AZD1222 vaccination. These receptors were taken from an adult in good health. The CDR3 runs from the conserved cysteine through the conserved F or W. The order of the fields is clone size, D gene, V gene, J gene, CDR3 protein, CDR3 DNA. D genes are given only for firm matches. Where a row states a size, it is once, few, many or the class of an expanded clone; other rows omit it.

clone size: few; D gene: -; V gene: TRBV6-2/TRBV6-3; J gene: TRBJ1-5; CDR3 protein: CASSYGQNSNQPQHF; CDR3 DNA: TGTGCCAGCAGTTACGGGCAGAATAGCAATCAGCCCCAGCATTTT
clone size: -; D gene: -; V gene: TRBV11-2; J gene: TRBJ2-3; CDR3 protein: CASSDRLEHTQYF; CDR3 DNA: TGTGCCAGCAGCGACCGACTAGAACATACGCAGTATTTT
clone size: once; D gene: TRBD2; V gene: TRBV15; J gene: TRBJ2-3; CDR3 protein: CATRNSGTTDTQYF; CDR3 DNA: TGTGCCACCAGAAACAGCGGGACCACAGATACGCAGTATTTT
clone size: -; D gene: -; V gene: TRBV10-3; J gene: TRBJ1-1; CDR3 protein: CAISDEGRANTEAFF; CDR3 DNA: TGTGCCATCAGTGATGAGGGCAGGGCGAACACTGAAGCTTTCTTT
clone size: -; D gene: TRBD1; V gene: TRBV11-2; J gene: TRBJ1-2; CDR3 protein: CASSNRDSNLYGYTF; CDR3 DNA: TGTGCCAGCAGCAACCGGGACAGCAATCTCTATGGCTACACCTTC
clone size: -; D gene: -; V gene: TRBV11-1; J gene: TRBJ2-2; CDR3 protein: CASSSLIEELFF; CDR3 DNA: TGTGCCAGCAGCTCCCTAATAGAGGAGCTGTTTTTT
clone size: -; D gene: TRBD2; V gene: TRBV27; J gene: TRBJ2-3; CDR3 protein: CASSSRLATADTQYF; CDR3 DNA: TGTGCCAGCAGTTCTCGACTAGCGACCGCAGATACGCAGTATTTT
clone size: -; D gene: TRBD2; V gene: TRBV19; J gene: TRBJ2-1; CDR3 protein: CASSLLAGGSYNEQFF; CDR3 DNA: TGTGCCAGTAGTTTACTAGCGGGAGGTTCCTACAATGAGCAGTTCTTC
clone size: -; D gene: TRBD1; V gene: TRBV5-5; J gene: TRBJ2-2; CDR3 protein: CASSPLGQGGTGELFF; CDR3 DNA: TGTGCCAGCAGCCCCCTGGGACAGGGAGGTACCGGGGAGCTGTTTTTT
clone size: -; D gene: TRBD2; V gene: TRBV28; J gene: TRBJ2-7; CDR3 protein: CASSSGGSDAGYEQYF; CDR3 DNA: TGTGCCAGCAGTTCCGGGGGGTCGGACGCCGGCTACGAGCAGTACTTC
clone size: -; D gene: TRBD1; V gene: TRBV5-5; J gene: TRBJ2-2; CDR3 protein: CASSLSGTGGIGELFF; CDR3 DNA: TGTGCCAGCAGCTTGTCCGGGACAGGGGGCATCGGGGAGCTGTTTTTT
clone size: -; D gene: -; V gene: TRBV18; J gene: TRBJ1-2; CDR3 protein: CASSIGGKGYGYTF; CDR3 DNA: TGTGCCAGCTCGATTGGGGGAAAGGGTTATGGCTACACCTTC
clone size: -; D gene: -; V gene: TRBV30; J gene: TRBJ1-2; CDR3 protein: CALDHRKSNYGYTF; CDR3 DNA: TGTGCCCTGGACCACCGTAAATCTAACTATGGCTACACCTTC
clone size: -; D gene: TRBD2; V gene: TRBV23-1; J gene: TRBJ2-1; CDR3 protein: CASSQPSGFYNEQFF; CDR3 DNA: TGCGCCAGCAGTCAACCTAGCGGGTTCTACAATGAGCAGTTCTTC
clone size: -; D gene: TRBD1; V gene: TRBV7-2; J gene: TRBJ2-7; CDR3 protein: CASSLGDSPSYEQYF; CDR3 DNA: TGTGCCAGCAGCTTAGGGGACAGTCCGTCCTACGAGCAGTACTTC
clone size: once; D gene: -; V gene: TRBV3-1/TRBV3-2; J gene: TRBJ2-2; CDR3 protein: CASSPSRAGYGGELFF; CDR3 DNA: TGTGCCAGCAGCCCTTCACGGGCAGGGTATGGCGGGGAGCTGTTTTTT
clone size: -; D gene: TRBD1; V gene: TRBV7-9; J gene: TRBJ1-1; CDR3 protein: CASSLKGANTEAFF; CDR3 DNA: TGTGCCAGCAGCTTAAAGGGGGCGAACACTGAAGCTTTCTTT
clone size: -; D gene: TRBD1; V gene: TRBV10-1; J gene: TRBJ1-2; CDR3 protein: CASSGTGYNYGYTF; CDR3 DNA: TGCGCCAGCAGCGGGACAGGCTACAACTATGGCTACACCTTC
clone size: -; D gene: -; V gene: TRBV7-8; J gene: TRBJ1-1; CDR3 protein: CASSSRTSRGNTEAFF; CDR3 DNA: TGTGCCAGCAGCTCCAGAACTAGTCGGGGTAACACTGAAGCTTTCTTT
clone size: -; D gene: -; V gene: TRBV7-9; J gene: TRBJ1-2; CDR3 protein: CASSFGDGYTF; CDR3 DNA: TGTGCCAGCAGCTTCGGGGACGGCTACACCTTC
clone size: -; D gene: TRBD1; V gene: TRBV2; J gene: TRBJ2-7; CDR3 protein: CASKETGPSREQYF; CDR3 DNA: TGTGCCAGCAAGGAGACAGGGCCCAGTCGTGAGCAGTACTTC
clone size: -; D gene: -; V gene: TRBV2; J gene: TRBJ1-2; CDR3 protein: CASTLTIYGYTF; CDR3 DNA: TGTGCCAGCACCCTCACCATCTATGGCTACACCTTC
clone size: once; D gene: -; V gene: TRBV27; J gene: TRBJ2-1; CDR3 protein: CASSLGQLEFF; CDR3 DNA: TGTGCCAGCAGTTTGGGTCAACTGGAATTCTTC
clone size: -; D gene: -; V gene: TRBV7-9; J gene: TRBJ2-1; CDR3 protein: CASSLGQQYNEQFF; CDR3 DNA: TGTGCCAGCAGCTTAGGGCAACAGTACAATGAGCAGTTCTTC
clone size: -; D gene: TRBD1; V gene: TRBV5-1; J gene: TRBJ1-1; CDR3 protein: CASSPDRGEAFF; CDR3 DNA: TGCGCCAGCAGCCCGGACAGGGGGGAAGCTTTCTTT
clone size: -; D gene: -; V gene: TRBV28; J gene: TRBJ2-7; CDR3 protein: CASSSSGAPQGVEQYF; CDR3 DNA: TGTGCCAGCAGCTCTAGCGGAGCCCCCCAGGGGGTCGAGCAGTACTTC
clone size: -; D gene: -; V gene: TRBV6-5; J gene: TRBJ2-3; CDR3 protein: CASSIQGTHRDTQYF; CDR3 DNA: TGTGCCAGCAGTATCCAGGGAACACACAGAGATACGCAGTATTTT
clone size: once; D gene: -; V gene: TRBV29-1; J gene: TRBJ2-7; CDR3 protein: CSVVGRGSYEQYF; CDR3 DNA: TGCAGCGTTGTGGGCAGGGGATCCTACGAGCAGTACTTC
clone size: -; D gene: -; V gene: TRBV6-4; J gene: TRBJ2-3; CDR3 protein: CASSDGGADTDTQYF; CDR3 DNA: TGTGCCAGCAGTGACGGGGGGGCTGACACAGATACGCAGTATTTT
clone size: few; D gene: -; V gene: TRBV28; J gene: TRBJ1-5; CDR3 protein: CASSPSVEPQHF; CDR3 DNA: TGTGCCAGCAGTCCATCCGTCGAGCCCCAGCATTTT
clone size: -; D gene: -; V gene: TRBV7-9; J gene: TRBJ1-2; CDR3 protein: CASSLNGINGYTF; CDR3 DNA: TGTGCCAGCAGCTTAAACGGCATTAATGGCTACACCTTC
clone size: -; D gene: -; V gene: TRBV2; J gene: TRBJ1-4; CDR3 protein: CASSARAGEKLFF; CDR3 DNA: TGTGCCAGCAGTGCCAGGGCGGGAGAAAAACTGTTTTTT
clone size: -; D gene: TRBD2; V gene: TRBV19; J gene: TRBJ2-7; CDR3 protein: CASSIGPAGGSYEQYF; CDR3 DNA: TGTGCCAGTAGTATAGGTCCAGCGGGAGGGTCCTACGAGCAGTACTTC
clone size: -; D gene: -; V gene: TRBV30; J gene: TRBJ2-1; CDR3 protein: CAWSRRNEQFF; CDR3 DNA: TGTGCCTGGAGTCGGCGCAATGAGCAGTTCTTC
clone size: -; D gene: TRBD2; V gene: TRBV6-6; J gene: TRBJ2-1; CDR3 protein: CASSYPTSGRRNEQFF; CDR3 DNA: TGTGCCAGCAGTTACCCGACTAGCGGGAGGAGAAATGAGCAGTTCTTC
clone size: -; D gene: -; V gene: TRBV28; J gene: TRBJ1-3; CDR3 protein: CASSLLTGYSGNTIYF; CDR3 DNA: TGTGCCAGCAGTTTATTGACAGGCTACTCTGGAAACACCATATATTTT